This is a list of T cell receptor beta chains from one sample in a study of control samples from healthy donors and cancer patients. TCRdb's copy holds only in-frame clones and misses some; the assay was immunoSEQ multiplex PCR. The table has 70,000 or so clones, approximately 94% seen once. Material for sequencing was blood. Receptors were obtained from a woman aged 40-49 years in good health. Each CDR3 is given with its conserved first and last residue. Size values are once, few and many counts, or a class for expanded clones, and some rows have none.

TRBV9	-	TRBJ2-5	CASSGTGGETQYF
TRBV4-1	-	TRBJ2-7	CASSLTELAGTTYEQYF
TRBV5-1	once	TRBJ1-2	CASSTREAYGYTF
TRBV2	-	TRBJ1-5	CASTEGWGSNQPQHF
TRBV19	-	TRBJ2-7	CASSIYSGSRFEQYF
TRBV27	-	TRBJ1-5	CASSAGDQPQHF
TRBV7-2	-	TRBJ1-1	CASSPRYSVMNTEAFF
TRBV25-1	-	TRBJ2-1	CASSEALAGDSRFF
TRBV12-3/TRBV12-4	-	TRBJ2-1	CASTPGGVGEQFF
TRBV3-1/TRBV3-2	-	TRBJ2-1	CASSQASGSSYNEQFF
TRBV15	-	TRBJ2-1	CATSSDSGDLLQNEQFF
TRBV15	-	TRBJ1-5	CATSRVIVQPQHF
TRBV11-2	once	TRBJ2-1	CASSLAGGTYNEQFF
TRBV28	-	TRBJ1-2	CASRGVGVNYGYTF
TRBV7-6	-	TRBJ1-1	CASSPRPGGADLRAFF
TRBV11-2	-	TRBJ2-1	CASSLRQDLYNEQFF
TRBV29-1	-	TRBJ2-7	CSVEVRGQVGYEQYF
TRBV6-5	-	TRBJ2-7	CASSYSRVPRYEQYF
TRBV5-8	-	TRBJ1-4	CASSLMQGNEKLFF
TRBV28	-	TRBJ2-5	CASSLGGVALYETQYF
TRBV4-1	-	TRBJ2-7	CASSQVLVRGSPYEQYF
TRBV5-4	-	TRBJ1-2	CASSLREGVYYGYTF
TRBV4-2	-	TRBJ2-1	CASSPESHNEQFF
TRBV4-2	-	TRBJ1-3	CASSQGYRGGRNTIYF
TRBV2	-	TRBJ1-1	CASRRDPMNTEAFF
TRBV11-2	-	TRBJ2-3	CASSTNREDTQYF
TRBV9	-	TRBJ2-4	CASSVGRGQYIQYF
TRBV5-1	few	TRBJ2-7	CASSLEFGTVYEQYF